These 18 T cell receptor beta chains were sequenced from one sample in a study of T-cell reconstitution after alpha-beta-depleted transplantation in children. TCRbeta library preparation incorporated unique molecular identifiers. TCRdb reprocessed the PCR reads via MiXCR and lists one record per CDR3 protein. The sample records fewer than 550,000 distinct CDR3 sequences, about 10% being singletons. Here the sequenced sample was PBMCs, mostly from graft donor cells, taken 180 days after TCRalphabeta/CD19-depleted stem cell transplant. The receptors originated from a female patient younger than 10 who had a stem cell transplant for aplastic anemia, so the T cells may come from the graft donor.

The rearrangement links TRBV27 to TRBJ2-5, with D unclear. This CDR3 has 14 amino acids. Germline assignment: CDR1 MNHEY and CDR2 SMNVEV (reference sequence). V dropped 4 bases and J dropped 7 bases, with 16 bases sitting between them. The CDR3, as DNA: TGTGCCAGCAGTTCGGATAGGAGAGGCGTGACCCAGTACTTC. The encoded protein is CASSSDRRGVTQYF.

In its sample, this clonotype was seen a few times. The CDR3 DNA reads TGTGCCAGCAGTCGTAGGGGGTTCCAGGGCTACAATGAGCAGTTCTTC. Encoded protein: CASSRRGFQGYNEQFF. V gene TRBV5-6 combines with J gene TRBJ2-1; maybe TRBD1 (6 bases). The CDR3 runs to 16 residues. The germline CDR1 and CDR2 sequences are SGHDT and YYEEEE. Trimming stripped 5 bases from V and 3 bases from J, with 18 bases between.

The genes are TRBV28 and TRBJ2-7; D gene uncertain. The CDR3 spans 14 residues. From germline, CDR1 is MDHEN and CDR2 SYDVKM. V lost 2 bases and J lost 5, with 13 bases in between. The CDR3 loop is CASSLRLPLHEQYF. As DNA, the CDR3 is TGTGCCAGCAGTTTAAGGCTACCATTACACGAGCAGTACTTC.

This clonotype was seen more than once but under ten times. V gene TRBV7-6 combines with J gene TRBJ2-1; no definite D call. Germline V lookup: CDR1 SGHVS, CDR2 FNYEAQ. V was pared by 5 bases and J by 6 bases, with 11 bases between. This CDR3 region has 13 residues. For the CDR3, the DNA is TGTGCCAGCAGCCCGGGTGCGAGCAATGAGCAGTTCTTC. Its translation is CASSPGASNEQFF.

This clonotype has only one observation. This sequence joins TRBV7-6 and TRBJ2-1; 7 bases are a match to TRBD1. Germline V gives CDR1 SGHVS, CDR2 FNYEAQ. The CDR3 totals 15 residues. V lost 5 bases, J lost 7 bases, and 11 bases stayed unmatched. The CDR3 here is CASSLHRGPGNEQFF. As DNA, the CDR3 is TGTGCCAGCAGCCTCCACAGGGGTCCCGGGAATGAGCAGTTCTTC. The full variable domain, rest sourced from reference TRBV7-6 and TRBJ2-1, is GAGVSQSPRYKVTKRGQDVALRCDPISGHVSLYWYRQALGQGPEFLTYFNYEAQQDKSGLPNDRFSAERPEGSISTLTIQRTEQRDSAMYRCASSLHRGPGNEQFFGPGTRLTVL.

This clonotype was counted a few times. This chain joins TRBV19 and TRBJ2-4; TRBD2 might be the D (6 bases). V lost 1 base and J 1 base, leaving 17 bases between the germline ends. CDR1 and CDR2 from the germline V gene are LNHDA and SQIVND (reference sequence). The CDR3 spans 18 residues. CDR3 bases: TGTGCCAGTAGTATAGGGTGGGGAGGAGAGTTGGCCAAAAACATTCAGTACTTC. Translation: CASSIGWGGELAKNIQYF. The full variable domain, rest sourced from reference TRBV19 and TRBJ2-4, is DGGITQSPKYLFRKEGQNVTLSCEQNLNHDAMYWYRQDPGQGLRLIYYSQIVNDFQKGDIAEGYSVSREKKESFPLTVTSAQKNPTAFYLCASSIGWGGELAKNIQYFGAGTRLSVL.

With respect to this clonotype: Sequence at one end of the junction differs from germline and may be a read error. The CDR3 loop is CASSLPDPNSQYF. The DNA for the CDR3 is TGTGCCAGCAGTTTACCCGACCCAAACAGTCAGTACTTC. The chain recombines TRBV12-3 or TRBV12-4 with TRBJ2-4; D gene ambiguous. This CDR3 is built from 13 residues.

This clonotype was counted between two and nine times. The chain is built from TRBV5-8 and TRBJ2-1; 11 positions match TRBD2. This CDR3 comprises 15 residues. Germline assignment: CDR1 SGHTS and CDR2 YDEGEE. With V trimmed by 4 bases and J by 7 bases, 7 bases remained unmatched. CDR3 sequence: CASSAITSGRNEQFF. As DNA, the CDR3 is TGTGCCAGCAGCGCCATTACTAGCGGGAGAAATGAGCAGTTCTTC.

The V and J genes are TRBV9 and TRBJ2-1; no clear D. Looked up from germline, CDR1 is SGDLS and CDR2 is YYNGEE. V was pared by 0 bases and J by 8 bases, with 6 bases between. The CDR3 is 12 residues long. CDR3 in amino acids: CASSVAQYEQFF. In DNA form, the CDR3 reads TGTGCCAGCAGCGTAGCTCAGTATGAGCAGTTCTTC.

Turning to this clonotype: Compared with germline, one end of the junction differs, possibly owing to a read error. V usage is TRBV7-2 and J usage is TRBJ2-1, with D unclear. Germline V gene sequence: CDR1 SGHTA, CDR2 FQGNSA. CDR3 length: 14 residues. CDR3 bases: TGTGCCGGCAGCTTTTTTCGGCCCCCCAATGAGCAGTTCTTC. Its translation: CAGSFFRPPNEQFF.

This clonotype was picked up many times. V usage is TRBV3-1 and J usage is TRBJ2-2, with a weak D call TRBD2 (5 bases). Trimming removed 6 bases from V and 3 bases from J, with 8 bases in between. This CDR3 has 13 amino acids. The V gene's germline CDR1 is LGHDT and CDR2 YNNKEL (reference sequence). The CDR3 coding sequence is TGTGCCAGCAGAGCGGAGCACACCGGGGAGCTGTTTTTT. Amino acid sequence: CASRAEHTGELFF.

This clonotype was seen a few times. The gene calls are TRBV20-1 and TRBJ2-7; no definite D call. The CDR3 runs to 10 residues. The V gene lost 0 bases and the J gene lost 9 bases, with 6 bases spanning the gap. Germline V gene data show CDR1 as DFQATT and CDR2 as SNEGSKA (reference sequence). CDR3 sequence (DNA): TGCAGTGCTAGAGATGGAGCGCAGTACTTC. Translated, it gives CSARDGAQYF.

The J gene is TRBJ2-2, the V gene TRBV6-5; TRBD2 matches at 9 bases. Germline V gene data show CDR1 as MNHEY and CDR2 as SVGAGI. The CDR3 runs 19 residues. Unmatched junction bases numbered 14, after V lost 2 bases and J lost 4 bases. The CDR3 here is CASSYVLHASSGATGELFF. CDR3 DNA: TGTGCCAGCAGTTACGTCCTTCACGCCTCTAGCGGGGCCACCGGGGAGCTGTTTTTT.

This clonotype was counted a few times. V usage is TRBV5-1 and J usage is TRBJ2-2; 14 positions match TRBD2. Germline loops: CDR1 SGHRS, CDR2 YFSETQ. The CDR3 sequence is 18 residues long. Trimming took 0 bases from V and 1 from J; bases not matched to a gene: 2. This CDR3 reads CASSLAGTSGGNTGELFF. The CDR3 DNA reads TGCGCCAGCAGCTTGGCCGGGACTAGCGGGGGGAACACCGGGGAGCTGTTTTTT.

The chain has TRBV24-1 and TRBJ1-5, with D unclear. CDR3 length: 13 amino acids. Germline values: CDR1 KGHDR, CDR2 SFDVKD. V was cut by 5 bases and J by 5 bases, with 9 bases left in between. The CDR3 nucleotides are TGTGCCACCAGTGCCGGGTGGGATCAGCCCCAGCATTTT. This sequence encodes CATSAGWDQPQHF.

The V gene is TRBV11-1, the J gene TRBJ2-6; 8 bases match TRBD1. CDR3 size: 18 residues. The V gene end was trimmed by 1 base and the J gene end by 0 bases; junction bases not matched to a gene: 5. Germline V gene lookup returns CDR1 SGHAT and CDR2 FQDESV (reference sequence). CDR3 nucleotides: TGTGCCAGCAGCTTAGGGGCAGGGGGCCCCTCTGGGGCCAACGTCCTGACTTTC. Amino acids: CASSLGAGGPSGANVLTF.

With regard to this clonotype: The junction departs from the called germline gene at one end, perhaps through a read error. The rearrangement uses TRBV3-1 and TRBJ2-6, with a weak D call TRBD1 (5 bases). The CDR3 extends over 15 amino acids. Germline CDR1 is LGHDT and CDR2 is YNNKEL (reference sequence). The CDR3 sequence is CASSPTHRGANGLTF. The CDR3 DNA reads TGTGCCAGCAGCCCGACACATCGTGGGGCCAACGGCCTGACTTTC.

The chain has TRBV29-1 and TRBJ1-1; D unresolved. The CDR3 consists of 14 residues. Deletions cut 6 bases from V and 1 base from J, with 15 bases between. The germline gives CDR1 SQVTM, CDR2 ANQGSEA. The CDR3 reads CSVASRTGNTEAFF. In DNA form, the CDR3 reads TGCAGCGTCGCGTCTCGGACGGGGAACACTGAAGCTTTCTTT. The full variable domain, its missing parts supplied by reference TRBV29-1 and TRBJ1-1, is SAVISQKPSRDICQRGTSLTIQCQVDSQVTMMFWYRQQPGQSLTLIATANQGSEATYESGFVIDKFPISRPNLTFSTLTVSNMSPEDSSIYLCSVASRTGNTEAFFGQGTRLTVV.